Each of the 28 T cell receptor beta chains below was sequenced from the same sample in a study of shared clonotypes between healthy human individuals. Clones were sequenced by immunoSEQ multiplex PCR, and TCRdb holds only the in-frame ones, with some missing. This table has over a million clones, about 96% appearing once. Material: naive CD4+ T cells sorted from blood. The subset is: CD45RA+ positively selected. The receptor source for this set is a young man in good health.

The chain has TRBV29-1 and TRBJ2-1; 8 positions match TRBD2. V lost 4 bases and J lost 5; bases outside the gene matches: 10. The CDR3 spans 15 residues. Germline lookup yields CDR1 SQVTM and CDR2 ANQGSEA. Written as DNA, the CDR3 is TGCAGCGTTGGATCCCGACTAGCGTTGGACAATGAGCAGTTCTTC. This gives the protein CSVGSRLALDNEQFF.

V gene TRBV7-2 combines with J gene TRBJ2-7, with no clear D. Germline assignment: CDR1 SGHTA and CDR2 FQGNSA. The CDR3 is made up of 12 amino acids. V shed 4 bases and J shed 4 bases, with 8 bases lying between them. In DNA form, the CDR3 reads TGTGCCAGCAGCTCGTCTCGGTACGAGCAGTACTTC. Its translation is CASSSSRYEQYF.

This rearrangement joins TRBV28 to TRBJ2-7; 10 positions agree with TRBD2. Germline-derived CDR1 and CDR2 are MDHEN and SYDVKM. V shed 3 bases, J shed 2 bases, and the junction held 4 bases outside the gene matches. The CDR3 is 15 residues long. CDR3 in amino acids: CASSFWTSGAYEQYF. The DNA for the CDR3 is TGTGCCAGCAGTTTCTGGACTAGCGGAGCCTACGAGCAGTACTTC.

The J gene is TRBJ1-5, the V gene TRBV5-4; a weak D match, TRBD1 (6 bases). Germline CDR1 reads SGHNT; CDR2 reads YYREEE (reference sequence). With 3 bases removed from V and 3 bases from J, the gap between germline ends came to 13 bases. CDR3 length: 15 amino acids. CDR3 in DNA: TGTGCCAGCAGCTGGGGGCCCAATAACAATCAGCCCCAGCATTTT. Translation gives CASSWGPNNNQPQHF.

The chain has TRBV14 and TRBJ2-2; no clear D gene. Germline values: CDR1 SGHDN, CDR2 FVKESK. Trimming pared 4 bases from V and 1 base from J, leaving 4 bases between. The CDR3 sequence is 13 residues long. The CDR3 here is CASSRLNTGELFF. CDR3 DNA sequence: TGTGCCAGCAGCCGGCTGAACACCGGGGAGCTGTTTTTT.

The chain joins TRBV30 to TRBJ1-2; TRBD1 is a possible D gene (5 bases). Trimming removed 4 bases from V and 4 bases from J, with 13 bases in between. The length of the CDR3 is 13 residues. Per germline, CDR1 GTSNPN and CDR2 SVGIG (reference sequence). As DNA, the CDR3 is TGTGCCTGGACCAGGGATTTGAGCTATGGCTACACCTTC. This codes for CAWTRDLSYGYTF.

This clone came up a few times. The same CDR3 is also encoded by other DNA sequences in this sample. This chain uses TRBV11-2 with TRBJ2-3; D gene unclear. This CDR3 is built from 13 residues. V lost 3 bases and J lost 1, with 5 bases in between. The germline CDR1 and CDR2 sequences are SGHAT and FQNNGV. The CDR3 DNA reads TGTGCCAGCAGCTTGCCAGGCACAGATACGCAGTATTTT. Amino acid sequence: CASSLPGTDTQYF.

The chain couples TRBV5-4 to TRBJ2-5, with 12 bases fitting TRBD2. The DNA end is a closer match to TRBJ2-7, so the J assignment may be wrong. The CDR3 sequence is 17 residues long. Per germline, CDR1 SGHNT and CDR2 YYREEE (reference sequence). The CDR3 loop is CASSPGLAGESSYEQYF. The CDR3 region has the DNA TGTGCCAGCAGCCCGGGACTAGCGGGCGAGAGCTCCTACGAGCAGTACTTC.

The V call is TRBV2, the J call TRBJ2-1; D is undetermined. The CDR3 covers 15 residues. CDR1 and CDR2 from the germline V gene are SNHLY and FYNNEI. V dropped 4 bases and J dropped 2 bases, with 12 bases sitting between them. The CDR3 protein is CASSVTATPYNEQFF. The CDR3, as DNA: TGTGCCAGCAGTGTTACGGCTACCCCCTACAATGAGCAGTTCTTC. Full variable domain (remainder filled in from reference TRBV2 and TRBJ2-1): EPEVTQTPSHQVTQMGQEVILRCVPISNHLYFYWYRQILGQKVEFLVSFYNNEISEKSEIFDDQFSVERPDGSNFTLKIRSTKLEDSAMYFCASSVTATPYNEQFFGPGTRLTVL.

The chain joins TRBV4-3 to TRBJ2-1; D perhaps matches TRBD2 (6 bases). Trimming removed 0 bases at V and 5 bases at J, with 14 bases between. The CDR3 spans 16 residues. The V gene's germline CDR1 is LGHNA and CDR2 YSLEER. CDR3 coding DNA: TGCGCCAGCAGCCAAGATCGGCGGTGGGGGGACAATGAGCAGTTCTTC. It translates to CASSQDRRWGDNEQFF.

The CDR3 is CASSLATPVRSDEQYF. As DNA, the CDR3 is TGTGCCAGCAGCTTAGCGACTCCGGTGCGGTCCGACGAGCAGTACTTC. The V call is TRBV11-2, the J call TRBJ2-7, with no clear D. Germline lookup yields CDR1 SGHAT and CDR2 FQNNGV. V was pared by 1 base and J by 5 bases, with 18 bases between. The CDR3 runs 16 residues.

This chain connects TRBV2 to TRBJ2-1, with no clear D. V gave up 6 bases and J gave up 9 bases, with 15 bases separating them. CDR1 is SNHLY and CDR2 is FYNNEI in the germline V gene. This CDR3 spans 13 amino acids. The CDR3 region is CASRPRTSGEQFF. CDR3 DNA: TGTGCCAGCAGGCCTCGAACCTCGGGTGAGCAGTTCTTC.

The V gene is TRBV9, the J gene TRBJ2-2, with 11 positions matching TRBD2. The CDR3 is made up of 15 amino acids. J gave up 4 bases and V 4 bases, and 3 bases lay outside the gene matches. Germline lookup yields CDR1 SGDLS and CDR2 YYNGEE. The CDR3: CASSPTSGSTGELFF. The CDR3 region has the DNA TGTGCCAGCAGCCCAACTAGCGGGAGCACCGGGGAGCTGTTTTTT.

The V call is TRBV7-8, the J call TRBJ1-3, with 7 bases identical to TRBD1. V was clipped by 5 bases and J by 0 bases; unmatched bases: 4. Germline-derived CDR1 and CDR2 are SGHVS and FQNEAQ. The CDR3 covers 15 residues. In DNA, the CDR3 is TGTGCCAGCAGCCCCGGGACAGCCTCTGGAAACACCATATATTTT. This sequence encodes CASSPGTASGNTIYF.

The chain links TRBV29-1 to TRBJ1-2; D gene ambiguous. Trimming took 6 bases from V and 6 from J, leaving 11 bases between them. This CDR3 has 11 amino acids. Germline CDR1 and CDR2: SQVTM and ANQGSEA. Written as DNA, the CDR3 is TGCAGCGTGAGATACAGCAATGGCTACACCTTC. Translating gives CSVRYSNGYTF. The full variable domain, completed using reference TRBV29-1 and TRBJ1-2, is SAVISQKPSRDICQRGTSLTIQCQVDSQVTMMFWYRQQPGQSLTLIATANQGSEATYESGFVIDKFPISRPNLTFSTLTVSNMSPEDSSIYLCSVRYSNGYTFGSGTRLTVV.

This clone was seen once. Here the CDR3 reads CASSFLTEQYF. The CDR3 nucleotides read TGTGCCAGCAGCTTTCTGACGGAGCAGTACTTC. V and J are TRBV7-3 and TRBJ2-7, with D unclear. In germline, CDR1 is SGHTA, CDR2 FQGTGA. CDR3 length: 11 amino acids. The germline V and J ends were trimmed by 3 bases and 7 bases, with 7 bases remaining between them.

This chain uses TRBV15 with TRBJ2-2; perhaps TRBD2 as D (5 bases). Germline CDR1 LNHNV, CDR2 YYDKDF (reference sequence). CDR3 length: 16 amino acids. Trimming shortened V by 0 bases and J by 0 bases, and 8 bases separated the two germline ends. The CDR3 bases are TGTGCCACCAGCAGAGATAGCGCTGCGAACACCGGGGAGCTGTTTTTT. Protein sequence: CATSRDSAANTGELFF.

The chain combines TRBV11-2 with TRBJ2-1; TRBD2 agrees at 12 bases. CDR1 and CDR2 from the germline V gene are SGHAT and FQNNGV. V shed 1 base, J shed 4 bases, and the junction held 8 bases outside the gene matches. The CDR3 is 18 amino acids. CDR3 in DNA: TGTGCCAGCAGCTTAGGCGTGGCTAGCGGGAGGGAGTACAATGAGCAGTTCTTC. Its protein is CASSLGVASGREYNEQFF.

The gene calls are TRBV5-1 and TRBJ2-3, with 11 bases that match TRBD1. Germline assignment: CDR1 SGHRS and CDR2 YFSETQ. J lost 5 bases, V lost 7 bases, and 9 bases had no gene match. The CDR3 has 15 residues. CDR3: CASGQSGTGGDTQYF. The CDR3 DNA reads as TGCGCCAGCGGACAAAGCGGGACAGGGGGAGATACGCAGTATTTT.

This chain joins TRBV5-4 and TRBJ1-1; D might be TRBD1 (6 bases). The V and J ends lost 4 bases and 4 bases respectively, with 20 bases between them. Per germline, CDR1 SGHNT and CDR2 YYREEE (reference sequence). CDR3 length equals 16 residues. CDR3 bases: TGTGCCAGCAGCCCGGGAGGGGGTCAGGGGAGCACTGAAGCTTTCTTT. The encoded protein is CASSPGGGQGSTEAFF.

In this sample, this clone turned up once. The chain is built from TRBV28 and TRBJ2-3; D not certain. Germline lookup yields CDR1 MDHEN and CDR2 SYDVKM. The CDR3 totals 16 residues. V gave up 4 bases and J gave up 1 base, with 15 bases separating them. CDR3 loop: CASSSIRTARTDTQYF. In DNA, the CDR3 is TGTGCCAGCAGTTCGATCCGAACGGCTCGCACAGATACGCAGTATTTT.

Note on this clone: A read error may account for a junction end that differs from germline. CDR3: CASNLEGGQNTEAFF. CDR3 nucleotide sequence: TGTGCCAGCAACTTAGAAGGCGGGCAGAACACTGAAGCTTTCTTT. J is TRBJ1-1 and V is TRBV7-9; D remains unclear. Looked up from germline, CDR1 is SEHNR and CDR2 is FQNEAQ (reference sequence). The CDR3 is 15 amino acids.

V is TRBV18 and J is TRBJ2-2; 10 positions agree with TRBD2. V gave up 1 base and J gave up 5 bases; unmatched junction bases: 10. This CDR3 is 18 amino acids long. Germline CDR1 KGHSH, CDR2 LQKENI. CDR3 coding DNA: TGTGCCAGCTCACCACGGGTGGCTAGCGGGAGTGGAACCGGGGAGCTGTTTTTT. This encodes CASSPRVASGSGTGELFF.

The chain combines TRBV7-9 with TRBJ2-6, with D possibly being TRBD1 (5 bases). The germline V gene has CDR1 SEHNR and CDR2 FQNEAQ (reference sequence). The V end was cut by 10 bases, the J end by 0 bases, with 16 bases between. CDR3 size: 16 residues. CDR3 DNA sequence: TGTGCCACCGTAGGGGCCCAAACCTCTGGGGCCAACGTCCTGACTTTC. Protein: CATVGAQTSGANVLTF.

The V gene is TRBV5-1, the J gene TRBJ2-1; perhaps TRBD2 as D (6 bases). This CDR3 is built from 14 residues. The germline V gene encodes CDR1 SGHRS and CDR2 YFSETQ. V was shortened by 5 bases and J by 7 bases, with 16 bases between the two germline ends. CDR3 protein: CASSTAGRMNEQFF. The CDR3 DNA is TGCGCCAGCAGTACGGCAGGGAGGATGAATGAGCAGTTCTTC.

V usage is TRBV27 and J usage is TRBJ1-2, with a tentative D call TRBD1 (6 bases). Deletions cut 8 bases from V and 7 bases from J, with 17 bases between. Germline V lookup: CDR1 MNHEY, CDR2 SMNVEV (reference sequence). The CDR3 runs 13 residues. This CDR3 is CASRFGGAGGYTF. The DNA of the CDR3 is TGTGCCAGCCGCTTCGGGGGGGCGGGTGGCTACACCTTC.

The V call is TRBV6-5, the J call TRBJ2-1; D is unclear. CDR1 MNHEY and CDR2 SVGAGI come from the germline V gene. V was trimmed by 2 bases and J by 0 bases, leaving 8 bases between them. The CDR3 has 15 amino acids. CDR3 sequence: CASSYVPASYNEQFF. The DNA for the CDR3 is TGTGCCAGCAGTTACGTACCCGCCTCCTACAATGAGCAGTTCTTC.

The genes are TRBV5-1 and TRBJ2-2, with 11 bases identical to TRBD2. CDR1 and CDR2 (germline): SGHRS, YFSETQ. V shed 3 bases and J 1 base; nucleotides not matched to a gene: 2. The CDR3 covers 16 residues. In DNA form, the CDR3 reads TGCGCCAGCAGCTCAGGGACTAGCGGGAACACCGGGGAGCTGTTTTTT. It encodes CASSSGTSGNTGELFF. Supplemented by reference TRBV5-1 and TRBJ2-2, the full variable domain reads KAGVTQTPRYLIKTRGQQVTLSCSPISGHRSVSWYQQTPGQGLQFLFEYFSETQRNKGNFPGRFSGRQFSNSRSEMNVSTLELGDSALYLCASSSGTSGNTGELFFGEGSRLTVL.